The T cell receptor beta chain described here comes from a study of regulatory T cells in long-lasting Graves disease. Study-wide findings and caveats: New patients shared 966 public clonotypes, fewer than the roughly 2,500 shared by persistent patients.

Time point here: newly diagnosed GD, antithyroid drugs for less than 3 months. Preparation of the TCR library used RNA extracted from PBMCs. This clonotype was observed a few times. What it binds is unknown. The TCR beta library used iRepertoire HTBI primers with Arm-PCR amplification of CDR3. MiXCR was run by TCRdb on the multiplex PCR reads, yielding one entry per CDR3 protein. The data hold 520,000 or so distinct CDR3 sequences, with around 12% observed a single time. Looked up from germline, CDR1 is PRHDT and CDR2 is FYEKMQ (reference sequence). The V end was cut by 6 bases, the J end by 2 bases, with 17 bases between. The CDR3 extends over 15 amino acids. These sequences were also reported in another study, on T cells in Graves' hyperthyroidism and ophthalmopathy.

The chain is built from TRBV13 and TRBJ2-7; D is unresolved. The receptor's source is a woman in her twenties or thirties with Graves disease. This material consisted of peripheral blood mononuclear cells (PBMCs), taken at new diagnosis, from a patient treated with antithyroid drugs. The CDR3 DNA reads TGTGCCAGCAGTCTGTCTGACAAAAGCCCCTACGAGCAGTACTTC. It codes for CASSLSDKSPYEQYF.